The 12 T cell receptor beta chains presented below share a single source sample, sequenced in a study of spatial heterogeneity in lung cancer. Sample time point: sample taken at primary tumor resection. Whole RNA came from tumor, nontumor lung or frozen PBMC and was sequenced without being sorted. Each CDR3 protein gets one entry after TCRdb re-called the 5' RACE reads with MiXCR. The sample lists tens of thousands of distinct CDR3 sequences; roughly 7% were seen once. Sequenced material: PBMCs, taken at surgery. The receptor set was obtained from a male donor with early-stage non-small cell lung cancer.

This clonotype showed up many times. J is TRBJ2-1 and V is TRBV29-1; 7 bases match TRBD2. There are 12 residues in the CDR3. The ends lost 7 bases at V and 3 bases at J; junction bases unmatched: 3. Germline V gene lookup returns CDR1 SQVTM and CDR2 ANQGSEA. CDR3: CSGRTSYNEQFF. CDR3 bases: TGCAGCGGCAGGACTAGCTACAATGAGCAGTTCTTC.

Relative to its sample, this clonotype is medium-sized (0.01 to 0.1%). V usage is TRBV12-3 or TRBV12-4 and J usage is TRBJ2-1; 7 bases fit TRBD1. The CDR3 totals 14 residues. After removal of 6 bases from V and 3 bases from J, the junction contained 5 bases not matched to a gene. CDR3 nucleotides: TGTGCCAGCAGCCAGGGGGTAAACTACAATGAGCAGTTCTTC. It encodes CASSQGVNYNEQFF.

J is TRBJ2-5 and V is TRBV5-6, with 14 positions matching TRBD2. The V segment lost 6 bases and the J segment 5 bases; nucleotides outside the gene matches: 9. The CDR3 has 16 residues. The V gene's germline CDR1 is SGHDT and CDR2 YYEEEE. The CDR3 sequence: CASTGTSGSRMETQYF. Here the CDR3 DNA reads TGTGCCAGCACCGGGACTAGCGGGAGTAGGATGGAGACCCAGTACTTC.

The chain has TRBV20-1 and TRBJ1-5, with D possibly being TRBD1 (5 bases). V gave up 6 bases and J gave up 6 bases, with 15 bases separating them. The germline V gene has CDR1 DFQATT and CDR2 SNEGSKA (reference sequence). The CDR3 contains 13 residues. CDR3 nucleotides: TGCAGTGCCGGGGGGAGGGGAGGTCAGCCCCAGCATTTT. Protein sequence: CSAGGRGGQPQHF.

This clonotype appeared many times. This chain links TRBV20-1 with TRBJ1-2, with TRBD1 as a possible D gene (6 bases). Germline V gene sequence: CDR1 DFQATT, CDR2 SNEGSKA (reference sequence). The CDR3 sequence is 13 residues long. Trimming cost V 6 bases and J 8 bases, with 19 bases left between them. The CDR3 coding sequence is TGCAGTGCACAGGACAGCTTCCTTTACGGCTACACCTTC. Translation: CSAQDSFLYGYTF.

This clonotype has a count of ten or more. The rearrangement uses TRBV5-1 and TRBJ1-2, with D uncertain. Trimming took off 4 bases at V and 8 bases at J, with 9 bases between the two ends. Per the germline V gene, CDR1 is SGHRS and CDR2 is YFSETQ. The CDR3 is 11 amino acids. The CDR3 DNA reads TGCGCCAGCAGCGCGGAGAAAGGCTACACCTTC. Translation gives CASSAEKGYTF.

The rearrangement links TRBV29-1 to TRBJ2-7; D uncertain. The CDR3 totals 12 residues. CDR1 SQVTM and CDR2 ANQGSEA come from the germline V gene. V was trimmed by 3 bases and J by 4 bases, leaving 10 bases between them. Here the CDR3 DNA reads TGCAGCGTTGAGTCCTCCGGATACGAGCAGTACTTC. It is translated as CSVESSGYEQYF.

This clonotype has at least ten counts. CDR3 amino acids: CASSQDSGMRSDTQYF. In nucleotides, the CDR3 is TGTGCCAGCAGCCAAGATTCGGGTATGAGGTCAGATACGCAGTATTTT. The chain combines TRBV3-1 with TRBJ2-3; no clear D. Between the trimmed V and J ends, which lost 0 bases and 4 bases, there was a span of 14 bases. Germline CDR1 is LGHDT and CDR2 is YNNKEL (reference sequence). The length of the CDR3 is 16 residues.

In its sample, this clonotype was seen many times. The chain has TRBV14 and TRBJ1-4; D unresolved. Trimming took off 1 base at V and 3 bases at J, with 18 bases between the two ends. CDR1 SGHDN and CDR2 FVKESK come from the germline V gene. The CDR3 is 18 amino acids. For the CDR3, the DNA is TGTGCCAGCAGCCAAGGGCGCACTATCGGGCCCTCTAATGAAAAACTGTTTTTT. It encodes CASSQGRTIGPSNEKLFF.

This clonotype occurred many times. This chain connects TRBV29-1 to TRBJ2-1; TRBD2 aligns across 9 bases. CDR1 and CDR2 (germline): SQVTM, ANQGSEA. The CDR3 has 14 amino acids. Trimming removed 6 bases from V and 2 bases from J; junction bases left unmatched: 5. As DNA, the CDR3 is TGCAGCGTCGCCTCTAGCGGGGCCTACAATGAGCAGTTCTTC. This codes for CSVASSGAYNEQFF.

This clonotype appeared many times. The chain uses TRBV5-6 and TRBJ2-7; 8 bases match TRBD1. The CDR3 has 14 amino acids. The ends lost 4 bases at V and 2 bases at J; junction bases unmatched: 5. Germline assignment: CDR1 SGHDT and CDR2 YYEEEE. The CDR3 here is CASSVGQGPYEQYF. The CDR3 coding sequence is TGTGCCAGCAGCGTAGGACAGGGTCCCTACGAGCAGTACTTC.

In this sample, this clonotype turned up many times. This rearrangement joins TRBV5-1 to TRBJ2-6; D unclear. V shed 4 bases and J shed 0 bases, with 8 bases lying between them. This CDR3 region has 15 residues. The germline CDR1 and CDR2 sequences are SGHRS and YFSETQ. CDR3 sequence reads: CASSPGRSGANVLTF. In DNA, the CDR3 is TGCGCCAGCAGCCCCGGCCGCTCTGGGGCCAACGTCCTGACTTTC.